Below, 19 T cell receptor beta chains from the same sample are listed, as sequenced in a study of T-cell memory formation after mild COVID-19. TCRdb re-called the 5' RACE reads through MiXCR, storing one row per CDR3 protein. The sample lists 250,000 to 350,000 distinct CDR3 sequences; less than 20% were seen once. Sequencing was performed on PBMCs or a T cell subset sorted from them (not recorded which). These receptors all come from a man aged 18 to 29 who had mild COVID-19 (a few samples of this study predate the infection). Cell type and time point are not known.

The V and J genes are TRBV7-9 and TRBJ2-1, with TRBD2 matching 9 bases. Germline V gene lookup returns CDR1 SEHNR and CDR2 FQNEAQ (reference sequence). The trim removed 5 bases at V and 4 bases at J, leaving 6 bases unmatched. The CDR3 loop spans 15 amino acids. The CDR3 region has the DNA TGTGCCAGCAGCCGATCAGCGGGGGGTTACAATGAGCAGTTCTTC. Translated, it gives CASSRSAGGYNEQFF.

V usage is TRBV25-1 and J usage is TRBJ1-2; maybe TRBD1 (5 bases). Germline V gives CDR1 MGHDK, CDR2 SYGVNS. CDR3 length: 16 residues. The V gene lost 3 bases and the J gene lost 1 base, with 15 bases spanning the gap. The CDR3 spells CASSDSGTDFNYGYTF. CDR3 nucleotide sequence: TGTGCCAGCAGTGATTCCGGGACGGACTTTAACTATGGCTACACCTTC.

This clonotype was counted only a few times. CDR3 in DNA: TGTGGCGGAGGTCCCGGGTATAGTAGGTCGAACACCGGGGAGCTGTTTTTT. It specifies CGGGPGYSRSNTGELFF. V usage is TRBV9 and J usage is TRBJ2-2, with D perhaps matching TRBD2 (5 bases). The CDR3 extends over 17 amino acids. CDR1 is SGDLS, CDR2 YYNGEE, per germline. Full variable domain (missing parts from reference TRBV9 and TRBJ2-2): DSGVTQTPKHLITATGQRVTLRCSPRSGDLSVYWYQQSLDQGLQFLIQYYNGEERAKGNILERFSAQQFPDLHSELNLSSLELGDSALYFCGGGPGYSRSNTGELFFGEGSRLTVL.

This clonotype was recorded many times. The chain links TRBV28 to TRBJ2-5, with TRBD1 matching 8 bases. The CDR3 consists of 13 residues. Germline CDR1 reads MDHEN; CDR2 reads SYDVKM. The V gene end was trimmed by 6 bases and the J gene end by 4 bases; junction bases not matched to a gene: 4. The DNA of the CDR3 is TGTGCCAGCAGCTCCGGACAGGGAGAGACCCAGTACTTC. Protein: CASSSGQGETQYF.

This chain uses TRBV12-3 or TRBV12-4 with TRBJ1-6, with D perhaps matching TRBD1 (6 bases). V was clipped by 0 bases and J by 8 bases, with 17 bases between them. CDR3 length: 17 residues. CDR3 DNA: TGTGCCAGCAGTTTAGCGCTATGGGGGGCTCAGGATTCACCCCTCCACTTT. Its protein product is CASSLALWGAQDSPLHF.

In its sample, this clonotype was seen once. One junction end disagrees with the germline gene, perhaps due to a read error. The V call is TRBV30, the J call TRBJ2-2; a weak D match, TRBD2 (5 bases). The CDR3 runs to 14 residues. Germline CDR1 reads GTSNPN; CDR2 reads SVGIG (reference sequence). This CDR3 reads CACVPSVFTGELYF. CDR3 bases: TGTGCCTGCGTTCCGAGCGTCTTCACCGGGGAGCTGTATTTT. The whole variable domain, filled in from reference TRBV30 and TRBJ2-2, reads SQTIHQWPATLVQPVGSPLSLECTVEGTSNPNLYWYRQAAGRGLQLLFYSVGIGQISSEVPQNLSASRPQDRQFILSSKKLLLSDSGFYLCACVPSVFTGELYFGEGSRLTVL.

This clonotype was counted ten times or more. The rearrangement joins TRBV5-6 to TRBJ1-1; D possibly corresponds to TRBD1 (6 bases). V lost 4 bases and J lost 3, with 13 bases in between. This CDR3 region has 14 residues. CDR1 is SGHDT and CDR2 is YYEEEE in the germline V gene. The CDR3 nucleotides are TGTGCCAGCAGCCGCCGGGGGCCGGACACTGAAGCTTTCTTT. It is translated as CASSRRGPDTEAFF.

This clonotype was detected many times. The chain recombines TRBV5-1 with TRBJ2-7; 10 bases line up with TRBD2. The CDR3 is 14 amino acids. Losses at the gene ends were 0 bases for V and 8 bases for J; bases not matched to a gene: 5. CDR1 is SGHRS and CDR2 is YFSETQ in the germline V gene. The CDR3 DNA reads TGCGCCAGCAGCTTGGAATTAGCGGGGGGAAAGCAGTACGTC. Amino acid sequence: CASSLELAGGKQYV.

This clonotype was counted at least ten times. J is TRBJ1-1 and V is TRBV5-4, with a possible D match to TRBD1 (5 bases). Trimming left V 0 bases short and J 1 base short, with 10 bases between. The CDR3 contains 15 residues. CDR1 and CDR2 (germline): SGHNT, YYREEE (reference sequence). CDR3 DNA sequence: TGTGCCAGCAGCTTGGGACAGTGGGGGAACACTGAAGCTTTCTTT. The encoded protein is CASSLGQWGNTEAFF.

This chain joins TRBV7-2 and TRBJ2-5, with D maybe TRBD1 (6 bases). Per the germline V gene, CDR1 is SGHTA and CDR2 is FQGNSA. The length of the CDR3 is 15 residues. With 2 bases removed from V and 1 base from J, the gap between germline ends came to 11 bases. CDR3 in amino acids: CASSLLGHPQETQYF. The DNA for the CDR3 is TGTGCCAGCAGCTTACTGGGACACCCCCAAGAGACCCAGTACTTC.

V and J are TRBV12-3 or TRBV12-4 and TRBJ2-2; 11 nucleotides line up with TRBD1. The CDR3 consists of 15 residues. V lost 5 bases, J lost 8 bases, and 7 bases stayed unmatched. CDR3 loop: CASSPGQGVVGELFF. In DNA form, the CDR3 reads TGTGCCAGCAGTCCGGGACAGGGGGTTGTAGGGGAGCTGTTTTTT.

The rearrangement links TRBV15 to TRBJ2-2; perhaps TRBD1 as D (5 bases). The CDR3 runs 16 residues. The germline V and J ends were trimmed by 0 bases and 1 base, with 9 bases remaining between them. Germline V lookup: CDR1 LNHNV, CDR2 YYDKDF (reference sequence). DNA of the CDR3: TGTGCCACCAGCAGAGAGGGGCGGTGGAACACCGGGGAGCTGTTTTTT. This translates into CATSREGRWNTGELFF.

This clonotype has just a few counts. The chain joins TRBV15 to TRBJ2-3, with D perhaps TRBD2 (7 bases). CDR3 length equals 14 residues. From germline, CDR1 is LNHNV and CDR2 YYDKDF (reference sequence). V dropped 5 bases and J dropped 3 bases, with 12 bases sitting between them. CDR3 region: CATSAGARTDTQYF. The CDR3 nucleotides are TGTGCCACCAGCGCGGGGGCCAGGACAGATACGCAGTATTTT. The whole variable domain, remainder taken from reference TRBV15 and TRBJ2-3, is DAMVIQNPRYQVTQFGKPVTLSCSQTLNHNVMYWYQQKSSQAPKLLFHYYDKDFNNEADTPDNFQSRRPNTSFCFLDIRSPGLGDTAMYLCATSAGARTDTQYFGPGTRLTVL.

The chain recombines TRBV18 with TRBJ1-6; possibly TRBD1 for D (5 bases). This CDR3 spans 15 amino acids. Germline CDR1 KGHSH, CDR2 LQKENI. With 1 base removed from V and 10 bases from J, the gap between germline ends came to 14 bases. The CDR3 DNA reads TGTGCCAGCTCACCACAGACAGTCGCAGACTCACCCCTCCACTTT. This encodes CASSPQTVADSPLHF. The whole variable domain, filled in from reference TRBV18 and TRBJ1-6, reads NAGVMQNPRHLVRRRGQEARLRCSPMKGHSHVYWYRQLPEEGLKFMVYLQKENIIDESGMPKERFSAEFPKEGPSILRIQQVVRGDSAAYFCASSPQTVADSPLHFGNGTRLTVT.

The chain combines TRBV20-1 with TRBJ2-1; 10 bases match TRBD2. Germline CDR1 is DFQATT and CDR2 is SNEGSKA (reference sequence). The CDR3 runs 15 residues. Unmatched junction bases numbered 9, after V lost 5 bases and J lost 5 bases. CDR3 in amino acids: CSADPTSGENNEQFF. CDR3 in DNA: TGCAGTGCTGACCCTACTAGCGGGGAGAACAATGAGCAGTTCTTC.

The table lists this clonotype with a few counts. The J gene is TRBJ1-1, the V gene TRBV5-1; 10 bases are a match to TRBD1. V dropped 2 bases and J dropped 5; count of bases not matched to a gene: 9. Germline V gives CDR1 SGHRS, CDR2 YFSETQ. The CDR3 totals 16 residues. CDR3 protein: CASSFGTGAVGTEAFF. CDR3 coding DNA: TGCGCCAGCAGCTTCGGGACAGGGGCCGTGGGTACTGAAGCTTTCTTT.

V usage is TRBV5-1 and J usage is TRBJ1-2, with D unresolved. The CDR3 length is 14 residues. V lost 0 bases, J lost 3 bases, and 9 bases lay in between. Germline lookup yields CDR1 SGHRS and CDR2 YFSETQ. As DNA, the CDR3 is TGCGCCAGCAGCTTGGGTCAGGCCCACTATGGCTACACCTTC. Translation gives CASSLGQAHYGYTF.

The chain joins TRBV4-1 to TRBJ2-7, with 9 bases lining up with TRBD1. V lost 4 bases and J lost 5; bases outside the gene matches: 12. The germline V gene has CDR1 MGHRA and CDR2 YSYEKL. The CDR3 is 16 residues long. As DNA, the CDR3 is TGCGCCAGCAGCCTCACACCGGGACAGGGCAGGAACGAGCAGTACTTC. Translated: CASSLTPGQGRNEQYF.

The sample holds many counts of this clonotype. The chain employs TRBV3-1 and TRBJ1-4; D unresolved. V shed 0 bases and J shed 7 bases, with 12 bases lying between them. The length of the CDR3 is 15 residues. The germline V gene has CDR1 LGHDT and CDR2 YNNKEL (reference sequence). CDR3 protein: CASSQDSQDTEKLFF. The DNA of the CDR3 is TGTGCCAGCAGCCAAGATTCGCAGGATACTGAAAAACTGTTTTTT.